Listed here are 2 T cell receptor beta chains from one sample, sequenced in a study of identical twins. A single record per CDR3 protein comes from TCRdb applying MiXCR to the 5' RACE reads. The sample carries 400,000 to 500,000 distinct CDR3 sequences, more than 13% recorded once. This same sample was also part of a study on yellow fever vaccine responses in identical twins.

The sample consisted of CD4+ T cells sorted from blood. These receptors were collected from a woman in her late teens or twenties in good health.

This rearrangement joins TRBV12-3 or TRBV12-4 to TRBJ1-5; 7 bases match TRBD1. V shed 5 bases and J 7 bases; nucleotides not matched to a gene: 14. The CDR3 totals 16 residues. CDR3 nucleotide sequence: TGTGCCAGCAGTCCCACAACCGGGACAGTTGACCAGCCCCAGCATTTT. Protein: CASSPTTGTVDQPQHF.

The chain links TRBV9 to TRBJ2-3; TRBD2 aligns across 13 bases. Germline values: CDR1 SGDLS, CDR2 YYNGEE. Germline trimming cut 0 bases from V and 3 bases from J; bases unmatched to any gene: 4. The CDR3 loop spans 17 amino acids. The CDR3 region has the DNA TGTGCCAGCAGCGTAGCCCCGGGACTAGCGGGAACAGATACGCAGTATTTT. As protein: CASSVAPGLAGTDTQYF.